The clone carrying this T cell receptor (beta chain) was seen more than once but under ten times. This record comes from a study of response to subunit inactivated influenza vaccine. From the RT-PCR reads, TCRdb called clonotypes with MiXCR, one entry per CDR3 protein. The repertoire holds about 620,000 distinct CDR3 sequences, with over 9% as singletons. The V gene's germline CDR1 is LGHNA and CDR2 YSLEER. The CDR3 length is 15 residues. V shed 4 bases, J shed 8 bases, and the junction held 9 bases outside the gene matches. Another study also made use of these data, one on T cells expressing NK-cell markers. That paper states: Generation of TCR beta cDNA was performed by 5'RACE template switching incorporating UMIs. Dominant NKG2C+ clonotypes in a handful of donors made up about 1.0-7.5% of CD8+ T cells. The CD3+CD56-NKG2C+ fraction was also led by these clonotypes in several donors. It was still unclear whether expanded NKG2C+ T cell clones were HCMV specific.

The chain employs TRBV4-3 and TRBJ2-3; 10 bases line up with TRBD2. The sequence derives from a middle-aged man who received an inactivated influenza vaccine. The specimen comprised PBMCs from blood, sampled on the day of vaccination. CDR3 protein: CASSPSQREGGTQYF. The CDR3 DNA sequence: TGCGCCAGCAGCCCGTCCCAGCGGGAGGGCGGTACGCAGTATTTT.